This T cell receptor beta chain derives from a study of cytotoxic CD8 clonotypes in ibrutinib-treated CLL. Study-wide context: The group held 11 relapsed/refractory and approximately 15 treatment-naive patients, with some 17 IGHV unmutated.

This clone was counted between two and nine times. What it binds is unknown. Study conclusions and caveats: Stable or contracted on treatment, public clonotypes were also uncommon. Before falling back toward baseline at progression, clonality had risen at the time of ibrutinib response. Baseline values of clonality outstripped age-matched healthy donors and followed circulating CD8+ T-cell counts.

Sequencing used immunoSEQ multiplex PCR; TCRdb keeps in-frame clones, though not all of them. The sample comprises hundreds of thousands of clones, around 70% of which are singletons, and 15% rests with the top ten. The CDR3 loop spans 13 amino acids. Germline V CDR1 and CDR2: SGHVS, FQNEAQ. V gave up 5 bases and J gave up 4 bases, with 9 bases separating them. This TCR was recovered from a human donor with chronic lymphocytic leukemia. The V call is TRBV7-8, the J call TRBJ2-1; no clear D gene. Sequenced material: PBMCs, taken after 24 months of ibrutinib treatment. The DNA for the CDR3 is TGTGCCAGCAGCGCCCGGGTTTACAATGAGCAGTTCTTC. This encodes CASSARVYNEQFF.